Detailed here is one T cell receptor (beta chain). This specimen comes from a study of identifying expanded T cells in peripheral blood. Germline loops: CDR1 LNHNV, CDR2 YYDKDF (reference sequence). V trimming: 3 bases; J trimming: 5 bases; junction bases outside the gene matches: 14. The CDR3 covers 17 residues. Assay: immunoSEQ multiplex PCR; the TCRdb copy retains only in-frame clones and omits some. The sample holds about 80,000 clones, about 90% seen once. This chain uses TRBV15 with TRBJ1-2, with 8 bases aligning to TRBD1. The sequencing sample was made of blood. This clonotype originated in a person aged 18 to 75 in good health. In nucleotides, the CDR3 is TGTGCCACCAGCAGCGGTAGGGGAGCAGGGGGCTATTATGGCTACACCTTC. Protein product: CATSSGRGAGGYYGYTF.